This passage covers 15 T cell receptor beta chains from one sample sequenced in a study of blood T cells in healthy people across ages. PCR was performed a second time for about 7 to 12 cycles using a sample-barcoded 5' primer and a J-beta primer mix. TCRdb independently ran MiXCR on the 5' RACE reads; one entry per CDR3 protein. The sample holds 700,000 to 800,000 distinct CDR3 sequences, roughly 44% seen once. Sequencing was done on a sample of blood. The receptor set was obtained from a woman in her sixties in good health.

This clonotype was seen a few times. The chain couples TRBV6-5 to TRBJ2-1; D not certain. CDR1 is MNHEY and CDR2 is SVGAGI in the germline V gene. The CDR3 extends over 13 amino acids. The V end was cut by 3 bases, the J end by 5 bases, with 8 bases between. The CDR3: CASSYGPNNEQFF. The CDR3 nucleotides read TGTGCCAGCAGTTATGGGCCAAACAATGAGCAGTTCTTC.

This chain joins TRBV12-3 or TRBV12-4 and TRBJ2-2; tentative D call: TRBD2 (6 bases). CDR3 length: 15 amino acids. V was clipped by 2 bases and J by 7 bases, with 14 bases between them. The CDR3 nucleotides are TGTGCCAGCAGTTTAACCCAAGTCGGGGGCGGGGAGCTGTTTTTT. This gives the protein CASSLTQVGGGELFF.

This chain links TRBV5-1 with TRBJ2-1; no definite D call. This CDR3 has 13 amino acids. V was cut by 4 bases and J by 4 bases, with 9 bases left in between. CDR1 is SGHRS and CDR2 is YFSETQ in the germline V gene. The CDR3 spells CASSVELYNEQFF. For the CDR3, the DNA is TGCGCCAGCAGCGTGGAGCTGTACAATGAGCAGTTCTTC.

The sample holds many counts of this clonotype. The rearrangement uses TRBV2 and TRBJ2-7; D might be TRBD2 (5 bases). The germline gives CDR1 SNHLY, CDR2 FYNNEI. Trimming cost V 6 bases and J 3 bases, with 9 bases left between them. CDR3 length: 12 amino acids. In DNA, the CDR3 is TGTGCCAGCAGCCTAGACTACTACGAGCAGTACTTC. Encoded protein: CASSLDYYEQYF. The whole variable domain, remainder taken from reference TRBV2 and TRBJ2-7, is EPEVTQTPSHQVTQMGQEVILRCVPISNHLYFYWYRQILGQKVEFLVSFYNNEISEKSEIFDDQFSVERPDGSNFTLKIRSTKLEDSAMYFCASSLDYYEQYFGPGTRLTVT.

This clonotype was picked up a small number of times. The rearrangement uses TRBV5-1 and TRBJ2-3; D is undetermined. Trimming removed 2 bases at V and 1 base at J, with 11 bases between. Germline-derived CDR1 and CDR2 are SGHRS and YFSETQ. The CDR3 runs 15 residues. In DNA form, the CDR3 reads TGCGCCAGCAGCTTCTTAGGGTTTGGCACAGATACGCAGTATTTT. Protein: CASSFLGFGTDTQYF.

This clonotype was counted a few times. The chain joins TRBV28 to TRBJ2-3; D might be TRBD1 (5 bases). The germline CDR1 and CDR2 sequences are MDHEN and SYDVKM. The length of the CDR3 is 14 residues. V was cut by 2 bases and J by 2 bases, with 8 bases left in between. The CDR3 region is CASSLGAITDTQYF. In DNA, the CDR3 is TGTGCCAGCAGTTTAGGGGCTATCACAGATACGCAGTATTTT.

The rearrangement joins TRBV10-3 to TRBJ1-1; D gene unclear. Trimming took 2 bases from V and 3 from J, leaving 10 bases between them. This CDR3 has 14 residues. CDR1 and CDR2 (germline): ENHRY, SYGVKD. Here the CDR3 DNA reads TGTGCCATCAGTGAGGCTATGCGGGACACTGAAGCTTTCTTT. Translation: CAISEAMRDTEAFF.

The chain recombines TRBV7-9 with TRBJ1-5; TRBD1 aligns across 7 bases. This CDR3 contains 15 residues. J gave up 6 bases and V 1 base, and 6 bases lay outside the gene matches. From germline, CDR1 is SEHNR and CDR2 FQNEAQ (reference sequence). CDR3 DNA: TGTGCCAGCAGCTTAGGACAGGGATTGGCTCAGCCCCAGCATTTT. Translated: CASSLGQGLAQPQHF.

This clonotype appeared once. The chain has TRBV4-3 and TRBJ2-5; 14 bases agree with TRBD2. CDR3 length equals 17 residues. Germline lookup yields CDR1 LGHNA and CDR2 YSLEER. Germline trimming cut 4 bases from V and 11 bases from J; bases unmatched to any gene: 15. The CDR3, as DNA: TGCGCCAGCAGCCCAAGACTAGCGGGAGGGTCGAACAATGAGCAGTACTTC. This translates into CASSPRLAGGSNNEQYF.

This clonotype has a single count. The rearrangement joins TRBV7-9 to TRBJ2-7; a possible D gene is TRBD1 (6 bases). Germline V CDR1 and CDR2: SEHNR, FQNEAQ (reference sequence). The ends were cut back, 8 bases at V and 1 base at J, with 27 bases in the middle. CDR3 length equals 18 residues. CDR3 in DNA: TGTGCCAGCGGAAAAGGGCCCAAGGGGACACTGGCTTCCTACGAGCAGTACTTC. This encodes CASGKGPKGTLASYEQYF.

This clonotype was counted at least ten times. J is TRBJ2-7 and V is TRBV9, with 9 bases identical to TRBD1. Trimming took 3 bases from V and 6 from J; bases not matched to a gene: 7. CDR1 is SGDLS and CDR2 is YYNGEE in the germline V gene. The CDR3 is made up of 14 amino acids. In DNA form, the CDR3 reads TGTGCCAGCAGCGCCGGGACAGGGTTCACCGAGCAGTACTTC. Its translation is CASSAGTGFTEQYF.

The chain joins TRBV20-1 to TRBJ1-2; TRBD1 aligns across 8 bases. The CDR3 extends over 13 amino acids. The trim removed 3 bases at V and 5 bases at J, leaving 5 bases unmatched. CDR1 is DFQATT and CDR2 is SNEGSKA in the germline V gene (reference sequence). The CDR3 coding sequence is TGCAGTGCTAGCACAGGGGGGGTTTATGGCTACACCTTC. It specifies CSASTGGVYGYTF.

This clonotype was observed a few times. The CDR3 nucleotides are TGTGCCAGCAGTGAATGGGGTAGCGGGACGTACAATGAGCAGTTCTTC. Encoded protein: CASSEWGSGTYNEQFF. The chain joins TRBV25-1 to TRBJ2-1; 8 positions match TRBD2. Germline assignment: CDR1 MGHDK and CDR2 SYGVNS. The CDR3 is 16 amino acids. V was clipped by 1 base and J by 4 bases; unmatched bases: 6.

This chain connects TRBV3-1 to TRBJ1-2; 7 bases map to TRBD1. The CDR3 spans 15 residues. CDR1 LGHDT and CDR2 YNNKEL come from the germline V gene (reference sequence). Trimming at V came to 3 bases and at J to 0 bases, leaving 4 bases not matched to a gene. The CDR3 sequence is CASSQTGKTNYGYTF. The DNA of the CDR3 is TGTGCCAGCAGCCAGACAGGGAAAACTAACTATGGCTACACCTTC.

This clonotype was detected only a few times. The CDR3 region is CASSRQRSHQQYF. CDR3 coding DNA: TGTGCCAGCAGTCGACAGAGGTCCCACCAGCAGTACTTC. The rearrangement links TRBV27 to TRBJ2-7; tentative D call: TRBD1 (5 bases). The CDR3 has 13 residues. Trimming pared 5 bases from V and 8 bases from J, leaving 16 bases between. Germline CDR1 is MNHEY and CDR2 is SMNVEV (reference sequence).